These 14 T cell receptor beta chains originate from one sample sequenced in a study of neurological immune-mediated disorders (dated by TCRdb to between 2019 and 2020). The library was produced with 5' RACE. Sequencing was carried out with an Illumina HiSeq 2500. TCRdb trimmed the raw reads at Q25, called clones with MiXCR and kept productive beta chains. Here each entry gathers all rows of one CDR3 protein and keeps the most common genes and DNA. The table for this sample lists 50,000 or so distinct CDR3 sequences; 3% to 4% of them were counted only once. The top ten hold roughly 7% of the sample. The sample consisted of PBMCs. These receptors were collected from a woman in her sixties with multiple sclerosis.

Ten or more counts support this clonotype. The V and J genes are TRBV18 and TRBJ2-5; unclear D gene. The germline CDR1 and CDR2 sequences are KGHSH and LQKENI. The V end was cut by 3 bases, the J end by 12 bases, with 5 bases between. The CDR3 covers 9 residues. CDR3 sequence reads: CASSPPEYF. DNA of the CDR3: TGTGCCAGCTCACCTCCCGAGTACTTC.

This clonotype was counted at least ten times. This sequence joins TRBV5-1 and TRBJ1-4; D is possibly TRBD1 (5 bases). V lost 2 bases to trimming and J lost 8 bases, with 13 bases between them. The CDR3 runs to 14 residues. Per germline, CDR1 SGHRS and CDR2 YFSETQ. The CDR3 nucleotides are TGCGCCAGCAGCTTAGGCAGGGCAGGGGAAAAACTGTTTTTT. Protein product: CASSLGRAGEKLFF.

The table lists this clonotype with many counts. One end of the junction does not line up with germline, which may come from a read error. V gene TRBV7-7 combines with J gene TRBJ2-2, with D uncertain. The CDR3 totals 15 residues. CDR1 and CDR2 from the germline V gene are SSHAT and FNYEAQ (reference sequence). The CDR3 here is CASSRTSPTAGELFF. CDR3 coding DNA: TGTGCTAGCAGTCGTACATCCCCCACGGCCGGGGAGCTGTTTTTT.

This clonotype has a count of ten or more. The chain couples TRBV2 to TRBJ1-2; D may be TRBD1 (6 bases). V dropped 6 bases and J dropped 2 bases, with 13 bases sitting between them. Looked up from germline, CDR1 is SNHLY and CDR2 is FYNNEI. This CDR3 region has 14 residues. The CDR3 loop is CASRRTALNYGYTF. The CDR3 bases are TGTGCCAGCAGGAGGACAGCTTTAAACTATGGCTACACCTTC. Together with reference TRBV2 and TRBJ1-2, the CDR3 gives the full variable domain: EPEVTQTPSHQVTQMGQEVILRCVPISNHLYFYWYRQILGQKVEFLVSFYNNEISEKSEIFDDQFSVERPDGSNFTLKIRSTKLEDSAMYFCASRRTALNYGYTFGSGTRLTVV.

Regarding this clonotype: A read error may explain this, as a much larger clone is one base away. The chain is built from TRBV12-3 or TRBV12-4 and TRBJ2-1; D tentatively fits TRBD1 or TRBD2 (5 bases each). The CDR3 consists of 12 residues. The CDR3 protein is CDSSFWGNEQFF. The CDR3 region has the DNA TGTGACAGCAGTTTCTGGGGGAATGAGCAGTTCTTC.

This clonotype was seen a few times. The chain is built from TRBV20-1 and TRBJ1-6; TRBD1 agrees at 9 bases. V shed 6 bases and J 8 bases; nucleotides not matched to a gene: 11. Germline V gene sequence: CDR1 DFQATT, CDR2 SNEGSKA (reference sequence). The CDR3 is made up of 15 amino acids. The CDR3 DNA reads TGCAGTGCCCCATCCGGGACAGGGTGGGATTCACCCCTCCACTTT. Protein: CSAPSGTGWDSPLHF.

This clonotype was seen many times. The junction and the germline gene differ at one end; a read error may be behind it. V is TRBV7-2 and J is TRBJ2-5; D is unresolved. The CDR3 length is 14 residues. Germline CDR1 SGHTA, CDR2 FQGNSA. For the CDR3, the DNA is TGTGCCAGCAGCTTAGGACTTCATCAAGCGACCCAGTACTTC. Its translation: CASSLGLHQATQYF.

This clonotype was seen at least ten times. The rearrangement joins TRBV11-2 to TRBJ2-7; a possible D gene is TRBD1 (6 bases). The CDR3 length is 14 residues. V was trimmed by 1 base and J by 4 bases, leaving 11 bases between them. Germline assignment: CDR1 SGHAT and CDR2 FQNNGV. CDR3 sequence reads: CASSLVTGWYEQYF. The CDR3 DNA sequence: TGTGCCAGCAGCTTAGTAACAGGGTGGTACGAGCAGTACTTC.

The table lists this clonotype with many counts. The DNA of the CDR3 is TGTGCCAGCAGCTCCCAGCGGGACTATGGCTACACCTTC. Residues: CASSSQRDYGYTF. This sequence joins TRBV7-8 and TRBJ1-2; D not certain. The germline CDR1 and CDR2 sequences are SGHVS and FQNEAQ. Deletions cut 4 bases from V and 3 bases from J, with 9 bases between. The CDR3 covers 13 residues. Full variable domain (outside the CDR3, taken from reference TRBV7-8 and TRBJ1-2): GAGVSQSPRYKVAKRGQDVALRCDPISGHVSLFWYQQALGQGPEFLTYFQNEAQLDKSGLPSDRFFAERPEGSVSTLKIQRTQQEDSAVYLCASSSQRDYGYTFGSGTRLTVV.

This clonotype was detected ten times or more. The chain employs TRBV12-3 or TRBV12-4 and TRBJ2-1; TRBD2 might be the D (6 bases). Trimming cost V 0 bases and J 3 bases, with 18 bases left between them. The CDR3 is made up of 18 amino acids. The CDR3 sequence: CASSLAEIPGLYYNEQFF. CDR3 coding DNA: TGTGCCAGCAGTTTAGCCGAAATTCCGGGACTCTACTACAATGAGCAGTTCTTC.

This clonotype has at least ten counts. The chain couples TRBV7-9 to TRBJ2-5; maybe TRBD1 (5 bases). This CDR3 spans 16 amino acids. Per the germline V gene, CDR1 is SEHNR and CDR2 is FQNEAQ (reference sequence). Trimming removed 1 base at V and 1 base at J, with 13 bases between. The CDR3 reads CASSLGDTGFQETQYF. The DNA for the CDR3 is TGTGCCAGCAGCTTAGGAGACACAGGCTTCCAAGAGACCCAGTACTTC.

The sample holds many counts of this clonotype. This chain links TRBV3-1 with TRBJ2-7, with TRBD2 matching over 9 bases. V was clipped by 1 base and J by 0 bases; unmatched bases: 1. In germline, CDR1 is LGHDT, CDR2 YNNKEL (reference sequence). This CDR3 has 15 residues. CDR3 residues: CASSQGLAVSYEQYF. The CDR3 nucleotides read TGTGCCAGCAGCCAAGGACTAGCGGTCTCCTACGAGCAGTACTTC.

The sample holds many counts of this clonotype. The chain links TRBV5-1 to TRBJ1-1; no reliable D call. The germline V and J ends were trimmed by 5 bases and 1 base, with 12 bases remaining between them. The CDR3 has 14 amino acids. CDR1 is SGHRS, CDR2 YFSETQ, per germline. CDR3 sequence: CASSDSGWNTEAFF. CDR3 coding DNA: TGCGCCAGCAGTGATTCGGGTTGGAACACTGAAGCTTTCTTT.

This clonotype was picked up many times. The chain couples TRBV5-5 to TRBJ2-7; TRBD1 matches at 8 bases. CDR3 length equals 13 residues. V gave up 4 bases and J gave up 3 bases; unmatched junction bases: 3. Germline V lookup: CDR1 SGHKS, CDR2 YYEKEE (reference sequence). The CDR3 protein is CASSIGTGYEQYF. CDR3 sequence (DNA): TGTGCCAGCAGCATCGGGACAGGCTACGAGCAGTACTTC.